This TCR beta chain was recovered during a study of cytomegalovirus exposure and HLA in healthy donors. PCR employed 60 Vbeta and 13 Jbeta primers. TCRdb's copy holds only in-frame clones and misses some; the assay was immunoSEQ multiplex PCR. The sample lists some 200,000 clones; roughly 80% were seen once. Germline CDR1 and CDR2: SGHRS and YFSETQ. This CDR3 has 16 residues. V lost 0 bases and J 3 bases, leaving 12 bases between the germline ends. Sequences were obtained from PBMCs. This sequence was found in a girl aged 2 to 10 in good health and CMV-seronegative. This chain links TRBV5-1 with TRBJ2-2; TRBD2 is a possible D gene (5 bases). The CDR3: CASSLVPSRYTGELFF. For the CDR3, the DNA is TGCGCCAGCAGCTTGGTGCCTAGCAGATACACCGGGGAGCTGTTTTTT.